This TCR beta chain is drawn from a study of T-cell memory formation after mild COVID-19. The wider study: Largely donor-specific TCR clusters were found.

This CDR3 is 15 amino acids long. Trimming took off 5 bases at V and 3 bases at J, with 16 bases between the two ends. Germline V gives CDR1 SEHNR, CDR2 FQNEAQ (reference sequence). The 5'RACE method, run with constant-segment primers, produced TCR alpha and TCR beta cDNA libraries (carrying sample barcodes and UMIs). TCRdb re-called the 5' RACE reads through MiXCR, storing one row per CDR3 protein. Found here are 110,000 or so distinct CDR3 sequences, over 20% of them singletons; the top ten hold around 40%. Sequencing was done on a sample of PBMCs or a T cell subset sorted from them (not recorded which). The chain recombines TRBV7-9 with TRBJ1-1; possibly TRBD1 for D (6 bases). The origin of this receptor is a man between 18 and 29 years old who had mild COVID-19 (a few samples of this study predate the infection). Cell type and time point are not known. As DNA, the CDR3 is TGTGCCAGCAGCGGTCGGTCGGGGGCGGACACTGAAGCTTTCTTT. As protein: CASSGRSGADTEAFF.